This paragraph covers one TCR beta chain sequence. No antigen is known for it. It was with 60 Vbeta and 13 Jbeta primers that the PCR ran. Only in-frame clones appear in the TCRdb table, and some are missing; sequencing was by immunoSEQ multiplex PCR. This table holds 45,000 to 55,000 clones, 50% to 70% found once. These data come from a study of cytomegalovirus exposure and HLA in healthy donors. Study as a whole: HLA-typed donors were the source of roughly 85 million unique TCRs held in an early data release.

Germline V gene data show CDR1 as SGHTA and CDR2 as FQGNSA. The CDR3 has 15 amino acids. Trimming took 7 bases from V and 6 from J; bases not matched to a gene: 10. Study-level points and caveats: V- and J-gene trimming of TCR beta was linked (in a later analysis) to a missense DCLRE1C variant.

This chain joins TRBV7-2 and TRBJ2-7, with TRBD1 matching over 12 bases. This clonotype was sampled from a human donor in good health. Sequencing was performed on PBMCs. CDR3 DNA sequence: TGTGCCAGCACCCTGCGGGGACAGGGGGCCGTCGAGCAGTACTTC. The encoded protein is CASTLRGQGAVEQYF.